The clone carrying this T cell receptor (beta chain) was counted ten times or more. Its antigen is still unknown. Addition of a universal primer site occurred through template switching, and cDNA carried unique molecular identifiers. Via MiXCR, TCRdb re-called the 5' RACE reads, giving one row per CDR3 protein. The data contain 500,000 to 650,000 distinct CDR3 sequences, around 7.5% of them singletons. This CDR3 comprises 15 residues. Germline assignment: CDR1 KGHDR and CDR2 SFDVKD. The V end was cut by 0 bases, the J end by 3 bases, with 9 bases between. The data belong to a study of identical twins. Points from the study as a whole: Among beta out-of-frame sequences, excess sharing between twins appeared weaker. Abundant beta clonotypes from cord blood had fewer insertions, unlike memory repertoires, which showed none.

These data were likewise used in another study, on yellow fever vaccine responses in identical twins.

The chain links TRBV24-1 to TRBJ2-3, with D maybe TRBD2 (6 bases). This receptor was taken from a young woman in good health. Source material: PBMCs. CDR3 nucleotides: TGTGCCACCAGTGATTTGGGGGGAGGAACAGATACGCAGTATTTT. The encoded protein is CATSDLGGGTDTQYF.